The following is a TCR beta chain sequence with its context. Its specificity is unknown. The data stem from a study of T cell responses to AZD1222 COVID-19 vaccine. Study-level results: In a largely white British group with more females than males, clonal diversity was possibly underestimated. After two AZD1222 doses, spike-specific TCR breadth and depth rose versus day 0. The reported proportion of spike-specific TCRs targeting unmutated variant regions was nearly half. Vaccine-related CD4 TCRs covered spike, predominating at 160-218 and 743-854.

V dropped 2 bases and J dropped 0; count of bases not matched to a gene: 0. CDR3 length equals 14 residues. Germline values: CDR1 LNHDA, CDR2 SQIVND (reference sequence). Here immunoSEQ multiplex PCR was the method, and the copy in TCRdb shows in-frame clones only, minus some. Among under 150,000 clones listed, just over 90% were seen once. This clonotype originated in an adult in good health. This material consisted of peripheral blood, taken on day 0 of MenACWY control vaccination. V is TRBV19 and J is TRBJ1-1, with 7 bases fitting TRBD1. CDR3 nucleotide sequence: TGTGCCAGTAGTATACAGGGGGTGAACACTGAAGCTTTCTTT. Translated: CASSIQGVNTEAFF.